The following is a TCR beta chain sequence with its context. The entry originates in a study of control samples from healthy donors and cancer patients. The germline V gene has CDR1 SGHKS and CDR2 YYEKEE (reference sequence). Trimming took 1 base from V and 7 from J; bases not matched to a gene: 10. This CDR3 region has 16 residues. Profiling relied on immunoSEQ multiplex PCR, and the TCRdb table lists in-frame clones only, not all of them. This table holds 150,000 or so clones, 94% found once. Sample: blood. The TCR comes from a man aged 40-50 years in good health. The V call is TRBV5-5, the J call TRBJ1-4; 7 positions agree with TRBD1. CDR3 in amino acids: CASSLNPAGGTEKLFF. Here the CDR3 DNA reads TGTGCCAGCAGCTTGAATCCGGCAGGGGGAACTGAAAAACTGTTTTTT.